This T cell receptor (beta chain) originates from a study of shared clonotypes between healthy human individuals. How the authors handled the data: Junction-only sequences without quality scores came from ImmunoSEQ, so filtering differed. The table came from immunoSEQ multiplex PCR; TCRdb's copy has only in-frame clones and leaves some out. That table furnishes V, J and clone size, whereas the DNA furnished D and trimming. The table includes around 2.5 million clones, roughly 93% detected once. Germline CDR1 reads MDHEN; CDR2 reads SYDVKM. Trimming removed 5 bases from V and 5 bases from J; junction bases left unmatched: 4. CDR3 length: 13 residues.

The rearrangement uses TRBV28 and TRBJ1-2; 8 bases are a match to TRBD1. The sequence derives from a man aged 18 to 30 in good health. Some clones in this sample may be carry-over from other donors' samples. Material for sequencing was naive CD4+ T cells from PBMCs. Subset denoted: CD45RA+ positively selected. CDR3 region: CASSPRTGYGYTF. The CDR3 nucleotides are TGTGCCAGCAGTCCGCGGACAGGGTATGGCTACACCTTC.